This T cell receptor (beta chain) was observed in a study of cytomegalovirus exposure and HLA in healthy donors. The length of the CDR3 is 15 residues. Trimming removed 3 bases at V and 4 bases at J, with 12 bases between. Germline CDR1 and CDR2: LNHDA and SQIVND (reference sequence). Healthy bone marrow donors made up the donors. PCR used 60 Vbeta primers and 13 Jbeta primers. Sequencing was performed with immunoSEQ multiplex PCR; in TCRdb, only in-frame clones are kept and a portion is missing. This table holds approximately 140,000 clones, roughly 80% found once. V gene TRBV19 combines with J gene TRBJ2-2; D remains ambiguous. Sequencing used PBMCs. The sequence derives from a woman aged 45-65 years in good health and CMV-seropositive. The chain's CDR3 is CASSIMASSTGELFF. For the CDR3, the DNA is TGTGCCAGTAGTATTATGGCTTCTAGCACCGGGGAGCTGTTTTTT.